This T cell receptor beta chain originates from a study of cytomegalovirus exposure and HLA in healthy donors (dated by TCRdb to 2015 to 2018). As for the study more broadly: An earlier analysis of approximately 640 of the donors reported more than 250 Gb of sequence data and 100 million to 130 million unique TCR beta sequences from around 200 million T cells. Roughly 5 DR-DQ haplotypes were treated as single units for association and clustering because of strong linkage in the cohort. Every repertoire in the discovery cohort had been generated on one and the same sequencing platform. Besides the first cohort of roughly 660 subjects, a separate validation cohort made up of 120 different subjects was used. The study was designed to test whether signatures of past pathogen exposure could be identified by cataloging public T cell receptors. The study combined high-throughput TCR immunosequencing, statistical association of individual TCRs with disease status, and machine learning to predict cytomegalovirus infection status. The T cell repertoires of several hundred subjects were profiled by immunosequencing and related to cytomegalovirus serostatus. Of the 398 genotyped donors, 75% to 85% were placed in the genetic ancestry cluster associated with self-reported Caucasian donors. An earlier analysis of approximately 500 of the donors applied high-throughput TCR beta sequencing to assess whether each TCR beta V gene segment acted as functional or pseudogenic. Donor age, sex, ethnicity and CMV serostatus were compiled together with the repertoire data. The later analysis used no new phenotypic data to find candidate immune exposures, relying instead on TCR beta sequences and their occurrence across donors. HLA typing included class I and class II loci at four-digit resolution. In a later genetic analysis, genome-wide SNP genotypes for about 55% of the 666 donors were used, and that subset was treated as a discovery cohort. Among a few hundred genotyped donors of the cohort, an average of approximately 240,000 unique TCR beta nucleotide sequences were sequenced per donor, roughly a sixth of them non-productive. Roughly 310 gigabases of sequencing data and tens of millions of unique TCR sequences were included in an early release covering 500 to 750 HLA-typed donors. In a later analysis, previously published TCR beta repertoires from 666 donors were re-analyzed and high-resolution HLA genotyping was added so that TCR occurrence patterns could be studied. Typing coverage varied by locus: about 620-640 donors for A, B, C, DRB1 and DQB1; under 550 for DQA1; about 600 for DPA1; around 490 for DPB1. What the work shows at the level of the full study, not this receptor alone: When HLA alleles, especially DR and DQ, strongly co-occurred, TCR associations were difficult to assign to individual alleles. CMV serostatus was the only immune exposure information available for the cohort. The classifier was reported to diagnose cytomegalovirus status with high specificity and sensitivity in both the original cohort and the validation cohort. This cohort had only TCR beta chains sequenced, and the lack of alpha or paired-chain data limited which features could be detected. A later analysis found that HLA-associated TCR beta chains were more clonally expanded and had lower generation probabilities than equally common non-associated chains. The presence/absence analyses assumed that sequencing depth was roughly uniform across donors, and that assumption may not be true. Correlated functional status among segregating V segments might be attributable to linkage disequilibrium, but an unknown experimental factor could not be ruled out. According to a later analysis, TCR association rates differed among HLA loci, with DRB1 alleles showing the most associated TCRs and HLA-C alleles showing the fewest. A further reported finding was that TCR beta sequences accurately predicted the HLA-A and HLA-B alleles for most subjects in the first cohort. The study gave a list of more than 150 TCR beta chains associated with cytomegalovirus. Because some donors lacked HLA typing at each locus, the association tests relied only on the typed subset. In a later analysis, most CMV-associated TCR beta chains were found to appear HLA-restricted, with HLA associations seemingly driven largely by CMV exposure. Some IMGT-functional V segments, including TRBV6-2 and TRBV6-3, could not be told apart with the 87-base-pair reads, so those segments were excluded. In a later genetic analysis, a missense DCLRE1C variant was associated with V-gene and J-gene trimming of TCR beta chains, and the association was replicated in an independent cohort. In a later genetic analysis, fewer N-insertions in productive TCRs were reported among donors in an Asian-associated ancestry cluster than the roughly 700-donor mean. Specific HLA alleles were associated with over 15,000 TCR beta sequences at a false discovery rate of 0.05 in a later analysis. A few of the identified cytomegalovirus-associated TCR beta chains were confirmed in vitro to be specific for cytomegalovirus antigens. A cluster of highly shared sequence variants was judged likely to represent a technical artifact of the sequencing pipeline. Several of the top co-occurrence clusters appeared to be linked to parvovirus B19, influenza, CMV and Epstein-Barr virus, according to a later analysis. Most TCR sequences were observed very rarely across donors, whereas some public TCRs were present in many individuals. Because counts were too low, more than 15 rarely observed V segments, including chromosome 9 orphons, were excluded from the earlier analysis of several hundred of the donors. The authors suggested that the approach could potentially be generalized to other disease states and immunological phenotypes. In an earlier analysis of more than 500 of the donors, most TCR beta V segments appeared in productive rearrangements about 87% or about 30% of the time, broadly matching IMGT annotations.

The CDR3, cysteine through phenylalanine, is 17 amino acids long. CDR3 DNA only is kept here, 51 bases in frame from base 1. The germline V and J ends show losses of 1 base and 3 bases respectively, and no gene match explains 11 bases of the junction. CDR1 is given as SGHRS and CDR2 as YFSETQ, both from the germline V gene. Libraries were built with the immunoSEQ multiplex PCR assay. For the multiplex PCR, a mixture combining 60 forward primers for TCR Vbeta segments and 13 reverse primers for TCR Jbeta segments was used. The CDR3 region of rearranged TCR beta genes was amplified from genomic DNA by a multiplex PCR assay. On the Illumina HiSeq System, the amplified TCR beta libraries were sequenced as 87-base-pair reads. The study's own analysis went as follows. A later analysis tallied roughly 76 million unique TCR beta chains across the 610 or so repertoires, and approximately 11 million of those chains were shared by two or more donors. Raw reads were error-corrected and collapsed into unique sequences by a nearest-neighbor algorithm in which closely related sequences were merged to remove PCR and sequencing errors. To assign V, D and J gene segments, CDR3 sequences were aligned to IMGT reference sequences. For a sequence to be retained, at least a six-nucleotide match to both a V gene segment and a J gene segment was required. A rearrangement was called productive if the CDR3 had no stop codons and remained in frame with V and J, and every other rearrangement was called non-productive. CDR3 was defined by IMGT convention, running from the second conserved V-encoded cysteine to the conserved J-encoded phenylalanine. The earlier analysis of fewer than 750 of the donors excluded sequences that lacked an unambiguous match to a single V gene segment. An earlier analysis of 587 of the donors called V segments functional above 56.7% productive rearrangements and segregating when the between-donor standard deviation exceeded 5%. A statistical classification framework was built to diagnose cytomegalovirus status from the catalog of TCR beta chain sequences. V and J gene assignment, in a later analysis, came from comparing TCR nucleotide sequences with IMGT/GENE-DB human TR gene sequences. The TCRdist pipeline was used in a later analysis to assign CDR3 sequences and most-parsimonious VDJ recombination scenarios. In a later analysis, every TCR beta chain was defined by the combination of its CDR3 amino acid sequence and its V-gene family, and reads without a unique V-gene family were dropped. As a way to deal with suspected cross-contamination and a sequencing artifact, a later analysis dropped 592 nucleotide sequences that were highly shared and had low generation probability. In a later analysis, a clonal expansion index was calculated for each public chain from normalized within-repertoire ranks of inferred template counts. In a later analysis, generation probabilities were computed with a VDJ recombination model fitted to out-of-frame rearrangements, and the resulting probabilities were checked against IGoR. A later analysis scored TCR-TCR, TCR-HLA and TCR-CMV co-occurrence with hypergeometric tests, applying a repertoire-size bias correction to TCR pairs. False discovery rates were estimated in a later analysis by permuting HLA or CMV assignments 20 times. In a later analysis, co-occurring TCRs were grouped using DBSCAN, with TCRdist sequence similarity added in when clustering inside HLA-allele-positive subsets. Repertoires with fewer than 30,000 or more than 120,000 public chains, plus five repertoires with anomalous nucleotide sharing, were excluded from co-occurrence clustering. The immuneACCESS repertoire file appears here via TCRdb, limited to in-frame rearrangements. These files lack a portion of the clones; in checked studies, under half of the deficit traces to unresolved V genes, and the cause of the others is not known. The V and J calls and clone size are taken from that table; D and trimming were inferred from the DNA. Here the sample has some 200,000 clones; approximately 84% occur a single time. The ten largest clones represent around 0.25% of the sample.

On this clone: What antigen it recognizes has not been identified. Nothing much larger sits one base from this clone, and base qualities are not available.

The cohort consisted of 670 or so healthy bone marrow donors. At the time of sampling, every cohort member was nominally healthy, though immune exposures that went unrecorded were likely present. The donor was CMV seronegative and belonged to the group of more than 300 seronegative cohort members. A peripheral blood sample was collected from each donor, and TCR beta sequencing was performed on peripheral blood mononuclear cells. Genomic DNA extraction from the blood cell samples was performed with the Qiagen DNeasy Blood Extraction Kit. The rearranged chain carries TRBV5-1 and TRBJ2-7; 9 bases in between match TRBD2. This clonotype was obtained from a girl under three years old in good health and CMV-seronegative. The sample was PBMCs. The DNA sequence is as follows: TGCGCCAGCAGCTTGTGGGGCTTTGGTAGCGGGAGCTACGAGCAGTACTTC. The encoded protein is CASSLWGFGSGSYEQYF.